This TCR beta chain was identified during a study of glioma-infiltrating T cells after dendritic cell vaccination. Study-wide context: The vaccine used monocyte-derived dendritic cells pulsed overnight with autologous tumor lysate. Patients received three intradermal dendritic cell vaccine injections at biweekly intervals.

V was pared by 0 bases and J by 5 bases, with 11 bases between. The CDR3 sequence is 15 residues long. Germline V lookup: CDR1 LGHNA, CDR2 YSLEER. Sequencing was performed with immunoSEQ multiplex PCR; in TCRdb, only in-frame clones are kept and a portion is missing. This sample has around 78,000 clones, with 85% found just once. Described time point: after dendritic cell vaccination, including at tumor progression/relapse. No glioblastoma patient carried an isocitrate dehydrogenase mutation. This specimen was blood, taken after dendritic cell vaccination. The source of this sequence is a human donor with glioblastoma. The chain is built from TRBV4-3 and TRBJ1-5; TRBD1 is a possible D gene (5 bases). CDR3 bases: TGCGCCAGCAGCCAAGAGTTGGAAGGGGATCAGCCCCAGCATTTT. This gives the protein CASSQELEGDQPQHF.